The source of this T cell receptor beta chain is a study of blood T cell repertoires in COVID-19. Categorization into cohorts depended on clinical history that participants reported. The assay was immunoSEQ multiplex PCR, and TCRdb's table has in-frame clones only and misses some. The data contain roughly 300,000 clones, about nine tenths of them singletons. CDR1 is SQVTM and CDR2 is ANQGSEA in the germline V gene. The CDR3 sequence is 12 residues long. Trimming at V came to 7 bases and at J to 2 bases, leaving 4 bases not matched to a gene. The sequence came from a woman aged 18-29 years who had recovered from COVID-19. The source material was PBMCs or T cells enriched from blood (not recorded which). V gene TRBV29-1 combines with J gene TRBJ2-7, with 8 bases matching TRBD1. CDR3 nucleotides: TGCAGCGGGGGGACAGGACCCTACGAGCAGTACTTC. This gives the protein CSGGTGPYEQYF.